A single sample gave rise to the 8 T cell receptor beta chains below, sequenced in a study of cytomegalovirus exposure and HLA in healthy donors. The PCR made use of 60 Vbeta and 13 Jbeta primers. Generated by immunoSEQ multiplex PCR, the TCRdb table keeps only in-frame clones and is missing some. The sample shows about 190,000 clones, roughly 80% of them seen only once. The specimen was PBMCs. The receptors originated from a woman between 25 and 40 years old in good health and CMV-seropositive.

V is TRBV18 and J is TRBJ2-2, with TRBD1 matching 9 bases. CDR3 size: 16 residues. V shed 3 bases, J shed 3 bases, and the junction held 5 bases outside the gene matches. Germline loops: CDR1 KGHSH, CDR2 LQKENI. The CDR3: CASSPTGGAYTGELFF. The CDR3 region has the DNA TGTGCCAGCTCACCTACAGGGGGCGCTTACACCGGGGAGCTGTTTTTT.

The chain carries TRBV4-3 and TRBJ2-7; 9 nucleotides match TRBD2. Germline V gene data show CDR1 as LGHNA and CDR2 as YSLEER. The V segment lost 1 base and the J segment 6 bases; nucleotides outside the gene matches: 7. The CDR3 sequence is 15 residues long. The CDR3 DNA reads TGCGCCAGCAGCCAAGTGGGTAGCGGGGGTGGCGAGCAGTACTTC. The encoded protein is CASSQVGSGGGEQYF.

V gene TRBV7-9 combines with J gene TRBJ2-5; 11 bases line up with TRBD2. The germline V gene encodes CDR1 SEHNR and CDR2 FQNEAQ (reference sequence). This CDR3 spans 15 amino acids. The ends lost 4 bases at V and 5 bases at J; junction bases unmatched: 6. CDR3 loop: CASSSTSGEEETQYF. The DNA for the CDR3 is TGTGCCAGCAGCTCGACTAGCGGGGAGGAGGAGACCCAGTACTTC.

The chain carries TRBV7-2 and TRBJ2-7; D is unresolved. Germline lookup yields CDR1 SGHTA and CDR2 FQGNSA. V shed 5 bases and J shed 4 bases, with 12 bases lying between them. The CDR3 is 13 residues long. CDR3: CASSPRSRYEQYF. DNA for the CDR3: TGTGCCAGCAGCCCCCGGAGTCGTTACGAGCAGTACTTC.

The chain is built from TRBV30 and TRBJ2-2; 11 nucleotides line up with TRBD2. Germline lookup yields CDR1 GTSNPN and CDR2 SVGIG (reference sequence). The CDR3 consists of 15 residues. J was trimmed by 4 bases and V by 1 base; bases with no gene match: 2. CDR3 region: CAWSGLAGFTGELFF. The DNA for the CDR3 is TGTGCCTGGAGTGGACTAGCGGGATTCACCGGGGAGCTGTTTTTT.

This chain connects TRBV9 to TRBJ2-5; 12 bases map to TRBD2. The germline V gene encodes CDR1 SGDLS and CDR2 YYNGEE. The CDR3 covers 17 residues. The junction had 6 bases not matched to a gene; V was cut back by 2 bases and J by 1 base. In nucleotides, the CDR3 is TGTGCCAGCAGCGTGGGGGGACTAGCGGGTTCCCAAGAGACCCAGTACTTC. It translates to CASSVGGLAGSQETQYF.

The rearrangement joins TRBV6-5 to TRBJ1-3, with a weak D call TRBD1 (5 bases). The CDR3 has 15 residues. V was shortened by 4 bases and J by 0 bases, with 10 bases between the two germline ends. Germline values: CDR1 MNHEY, CDR2 SVGAGI. The CDR3 protein is CASSSLGRSGNTIYF. As DNA, the CDR3 is TGTGCCAGCAGTTCTCTGGGGCGCTCTGGAAACACCATATATTTT.

This clone has a handful of counts. The chain recombines TRBV19 with TRBJ2-3; possible D gene TRBD1, 6 bases. The ends were cut back, 5 bases at V and 1 base at J, with 19 bases in the middle. CDR3 length equals 17 residues. Germline CDR1 reads LNHDA; CDR2 reads SQIVND (reference sequence). As DNA, the CDR3 is TGTGCCAGTAGTTCCATCTCAGGGGTTTGGGGCACAGATACGCAGTATTTT. Translated, it gives CASSSISGVWGTDTQYF.